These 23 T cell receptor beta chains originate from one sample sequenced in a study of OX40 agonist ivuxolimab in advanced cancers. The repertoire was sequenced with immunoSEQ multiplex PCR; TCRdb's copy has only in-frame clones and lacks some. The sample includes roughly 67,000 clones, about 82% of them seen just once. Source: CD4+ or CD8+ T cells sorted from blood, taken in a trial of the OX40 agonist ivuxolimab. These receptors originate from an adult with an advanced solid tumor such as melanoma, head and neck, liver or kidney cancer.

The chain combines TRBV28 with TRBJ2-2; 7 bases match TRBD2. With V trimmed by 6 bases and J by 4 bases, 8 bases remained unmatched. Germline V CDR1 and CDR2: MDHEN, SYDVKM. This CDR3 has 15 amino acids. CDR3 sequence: CASRFSGFPTGELFF. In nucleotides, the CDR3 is TGTGCCAGCAGGTTTAGCGGGTTCCCCACCGGGGAGCTGTTTTTT.

Here the CDR3 reads CASSQPGSF. CDR3 bases: TGTGCCAGCAGCCAACCCGGCAGTTTT. V is TRBV3-2 and J is TRBJ1-5. TRBV3-2 is listed as a pseudogene. There are 9 residues in the CDR3.

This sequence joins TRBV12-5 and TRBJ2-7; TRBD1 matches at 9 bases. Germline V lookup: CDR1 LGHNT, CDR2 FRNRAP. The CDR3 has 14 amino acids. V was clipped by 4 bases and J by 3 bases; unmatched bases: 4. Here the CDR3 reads CASGSRDRDYEQYF. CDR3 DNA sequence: TGTGCTAGTGGTTCCCGGGACAGGGACTACGAGCAGTACTTC.

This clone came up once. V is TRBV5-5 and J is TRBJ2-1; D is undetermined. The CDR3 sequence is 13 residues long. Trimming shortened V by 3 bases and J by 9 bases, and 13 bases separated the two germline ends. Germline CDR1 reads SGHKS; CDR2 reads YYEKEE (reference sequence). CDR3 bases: TGTGCCAGCAGCTCACCCCGGACGGGTGAGCAGTTCTTC. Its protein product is CASSSPRTGEQFF.

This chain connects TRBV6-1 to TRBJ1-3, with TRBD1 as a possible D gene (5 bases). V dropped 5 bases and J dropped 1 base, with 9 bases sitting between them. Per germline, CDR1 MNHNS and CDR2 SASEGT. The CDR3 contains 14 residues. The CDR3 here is CASSKGDSGNTIYF. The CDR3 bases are TGTGCCAGCAGTAAAGGGGATTCTGGAAACACCATATATTTT.

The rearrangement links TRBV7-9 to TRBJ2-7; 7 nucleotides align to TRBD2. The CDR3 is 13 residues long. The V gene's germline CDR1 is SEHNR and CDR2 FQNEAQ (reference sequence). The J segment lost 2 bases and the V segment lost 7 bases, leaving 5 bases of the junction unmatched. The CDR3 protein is CASKVGGTYEQYF. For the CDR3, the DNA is TGTGCCAGCAAAGTGGGGGGGACCTACGAGCAGTACTTC.

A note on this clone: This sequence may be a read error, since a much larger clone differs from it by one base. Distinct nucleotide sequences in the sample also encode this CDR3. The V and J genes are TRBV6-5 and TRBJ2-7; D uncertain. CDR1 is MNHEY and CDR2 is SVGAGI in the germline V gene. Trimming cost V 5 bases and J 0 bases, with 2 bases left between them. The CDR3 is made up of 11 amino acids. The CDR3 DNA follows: TGTGCCAGCAGTACCTCCTACGAGCAGTACTTC. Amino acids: CASSTSYEQYF.

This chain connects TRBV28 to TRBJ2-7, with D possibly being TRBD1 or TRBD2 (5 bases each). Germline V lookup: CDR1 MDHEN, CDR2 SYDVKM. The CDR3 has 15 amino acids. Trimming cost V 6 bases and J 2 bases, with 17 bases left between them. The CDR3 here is CASSELQGAAYEQYF. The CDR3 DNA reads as TGTGCCAGCAGCGAGCTTCAGGGAGCGGCCTACGAGCAGTACTTC.

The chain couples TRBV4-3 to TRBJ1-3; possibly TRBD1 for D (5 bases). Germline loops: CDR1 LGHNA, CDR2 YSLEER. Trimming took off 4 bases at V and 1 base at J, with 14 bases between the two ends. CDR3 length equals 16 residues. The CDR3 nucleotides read TGCGCCAGCAGCCGATCAGGGCCTCAGTCTGGAAACACCATATATTTT. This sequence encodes CASSRSGPQSGNTIYF.

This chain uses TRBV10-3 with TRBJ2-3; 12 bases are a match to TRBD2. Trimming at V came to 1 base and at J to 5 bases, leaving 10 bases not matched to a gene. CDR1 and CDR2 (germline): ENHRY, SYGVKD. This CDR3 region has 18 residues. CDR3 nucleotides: TGTGCCATCAGTGAGTGGGGGCTAGCGGGAGGGCCTGTAGATACGCAGTATTTT. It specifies CAISEWGLAGGPVDTQYF.

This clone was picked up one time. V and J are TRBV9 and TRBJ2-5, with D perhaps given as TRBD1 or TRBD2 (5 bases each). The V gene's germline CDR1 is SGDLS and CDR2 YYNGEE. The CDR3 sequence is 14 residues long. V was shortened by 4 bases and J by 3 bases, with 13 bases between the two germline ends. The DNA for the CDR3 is TGTGCCAGCAGCCCCTGGGGGACGGAAGAGACCCAGTACTTC. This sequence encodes CASSPWGTEETQYF. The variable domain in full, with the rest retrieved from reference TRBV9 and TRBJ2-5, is DSGVTQTPKHLITATGQRVTLRCSPRSGDLSVYWYQQSLDQGLQFLIQYYNGEERAKGNILERFSAQQFPDLHSELNLSSLELGDSALYFCASSPWGTEETQYFGPGTRLLVL.

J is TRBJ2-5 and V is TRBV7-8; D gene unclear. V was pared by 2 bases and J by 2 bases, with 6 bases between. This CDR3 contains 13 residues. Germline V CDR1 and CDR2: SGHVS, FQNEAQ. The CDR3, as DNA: TGTGCCAGCAGCTTACCGCGGCAAGAGACCCAGTACTTC. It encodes CASSLPRQETQYF.

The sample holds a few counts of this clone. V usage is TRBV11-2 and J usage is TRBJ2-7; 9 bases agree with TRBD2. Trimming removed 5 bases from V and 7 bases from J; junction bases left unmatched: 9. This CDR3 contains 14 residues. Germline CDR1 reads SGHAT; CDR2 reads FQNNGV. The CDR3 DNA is TGTGCCAGCAGCCGGATAGCAGCGGGAGGTGAGCAGTACTTC. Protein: CASSRIAAGGEQYF. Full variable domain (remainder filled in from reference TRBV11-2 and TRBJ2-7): EAGVAQSPRYKIIEKRQSVAFWCNPISGHATLYWYQQILGQGPKLLIQFQNNGVVDDSQLPKDRFSAERLKGVDSTLKIQPAKLEDSAVYLCASSRIAAGGEQYFGPGTRLTVT.

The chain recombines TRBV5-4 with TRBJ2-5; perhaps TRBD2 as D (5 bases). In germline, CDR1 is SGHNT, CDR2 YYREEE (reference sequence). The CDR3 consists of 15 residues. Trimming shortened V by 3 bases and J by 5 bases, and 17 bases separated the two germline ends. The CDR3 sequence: CASSSPLLGGETQYF. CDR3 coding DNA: TGTGCCAGCAGCTCCCCCCTCCTGGGCGGGGAGACCCAGTACTTC. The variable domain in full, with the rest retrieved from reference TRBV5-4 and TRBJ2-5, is ETGVTQSPTHLIKTRGQQVTLRCSSQSGHNTVSWYQQALGQGPQFIFQYYREEENGRGNFPPRFSGLQFPNYSSELNVNALELDDSALYLCASSSPLLGGETQYFGPGTRLLVL.

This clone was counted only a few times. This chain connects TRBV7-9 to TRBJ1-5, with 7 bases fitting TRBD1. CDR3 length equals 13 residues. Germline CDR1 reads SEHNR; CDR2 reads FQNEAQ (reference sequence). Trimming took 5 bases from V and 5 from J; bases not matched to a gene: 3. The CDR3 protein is CASSHDRDQPQHF. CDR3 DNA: TGTGCCAGCAGCCACGACAGGGATCAGCCCCAGCATTTT.

CDR3 protein: CASSPKTSDFYEQYF. The CDR3 nucleotides read TGTGCCAGCAGCCCGAAGACTAGCGACTTCTACGAGCAGTACTTC. This chain links TRBV7-3 with TRBJ2-7, with 8 bases that match TRBD2. The junction had 9 bases not matched to a gene; V was cut back by 5 bases and J by 3 bases. Germline CDR1 is SGHTA and CDR2 is FQGTGA. This CDR3 spans 15 amino acids.

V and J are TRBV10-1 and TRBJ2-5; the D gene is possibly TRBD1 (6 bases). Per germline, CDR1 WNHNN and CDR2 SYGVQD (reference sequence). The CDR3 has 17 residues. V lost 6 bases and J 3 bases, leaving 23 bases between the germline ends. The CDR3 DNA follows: TGCGCCAGCAGGGGGGCCCGTGTATGGGGTAGGAAAGAGACCCAGTACTTC. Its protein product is CASRGARVWGRKETQYF.

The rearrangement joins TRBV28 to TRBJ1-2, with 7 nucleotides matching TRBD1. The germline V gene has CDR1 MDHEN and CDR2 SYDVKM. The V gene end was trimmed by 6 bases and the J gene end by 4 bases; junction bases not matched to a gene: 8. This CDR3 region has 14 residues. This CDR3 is CASSPGQTLYGYTF. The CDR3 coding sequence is TGTGCCAGCAGCCCGGGACAGACCCTCTATGGCTACACCTTC.

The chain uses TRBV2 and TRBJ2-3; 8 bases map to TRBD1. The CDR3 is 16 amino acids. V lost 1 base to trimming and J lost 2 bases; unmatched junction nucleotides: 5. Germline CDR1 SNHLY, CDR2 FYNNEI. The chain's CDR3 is CASSEGYRGYTDTQYF. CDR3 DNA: TGTGCCAGCAGTGAAGGTTACAGGGGGTACACAGATACGCAGTATTTT.

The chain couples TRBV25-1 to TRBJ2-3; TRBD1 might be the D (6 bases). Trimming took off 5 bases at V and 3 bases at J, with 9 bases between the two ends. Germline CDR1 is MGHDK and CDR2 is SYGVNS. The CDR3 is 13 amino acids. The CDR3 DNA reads TGTGCCAGCAGTCAACAGGGAACAGATACGCAGTATTTT. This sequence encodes CASSQQGTDTQYF.

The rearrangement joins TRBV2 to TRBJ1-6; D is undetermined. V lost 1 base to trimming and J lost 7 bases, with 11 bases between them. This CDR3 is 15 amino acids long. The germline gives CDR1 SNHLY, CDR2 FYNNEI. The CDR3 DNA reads TGTGCCAGCAGTGAAGAGACTGCTGTCAATTCACCCCTCCACTTT. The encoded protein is CASSEETAVNSPLHF.

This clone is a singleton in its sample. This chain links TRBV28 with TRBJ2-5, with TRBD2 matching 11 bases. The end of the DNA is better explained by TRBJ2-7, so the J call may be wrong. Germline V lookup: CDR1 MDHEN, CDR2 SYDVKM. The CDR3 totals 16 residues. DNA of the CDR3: TGTGCCAGCAGTTTAGGAGGACTAGCGGGCTCCTACGAGCAGTACTTC. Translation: CASSLGGLAGSYEQYF.

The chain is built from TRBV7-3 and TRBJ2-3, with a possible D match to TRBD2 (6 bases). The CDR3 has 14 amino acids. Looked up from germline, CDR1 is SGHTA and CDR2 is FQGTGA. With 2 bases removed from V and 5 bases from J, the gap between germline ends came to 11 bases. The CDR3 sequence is CASSLVAERDTQYF. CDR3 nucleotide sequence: TGTGCCAGCAGCTTAGTAGCGGAACGAGATACGCAGTATTTT.